Here is one T cell receptor (beta chain) with its context. Its cognate antigen has yet to be identified. It has no much larger one-base neighbor in the sample; base qualities were not kept. This specimen's time point label, per the study, means: about 28 days (+/-7) after the second vaccine dose. AZD1222 recipients given second doses at about 4 weeks or at about 12 weeks were pooled, since spike-specific TCR depth and breadth were not found to differ between the two schedules. Samples from vaccinated people were obtained from the UK trials COV001 and COV002, which included a single-blind randomized controlled phase 2/3 trial of AZD1222 (ChAdOx1 nCoV-19) in healthy adults. Trial participant PBMC samples were collected at day 0 and day 28 after the second dose for TCRbeta chain sequencing. The data stem from a study of T cell responses to AZD1222 COVID-19 vaccine (dated by TCRdb to the early 2020s). Notes on the research overall: TCR sequencing was performed for more than 230 trial participants, of whom about 200 were given two doses of AZD1222 and around 25 were given two doses of MenACWY control vaccine. Enrollment into the trials was organized by age into subgroups of 18-55, 56-69 and 70-plus years, and those subgroups contained 148, 28 and 57 TCR-sequenced participants, respectively. General study outcomes and caveats: The 56-69-year group was small, and its depth increase did not reach significance, likely because of low power. Vaccine-associated CD4 TCRs spanned the whole spike protein, with dominant responses in regions 160-218 and 743-854. Conclusions about previously exposed vaccinees are limited, since just five or six AZD1222 recipients were seropositive for SARS-CoV-2 at baseline. After two AZD1222 doses, both the breadth and the depth of spike-specific TCRs were significantly higher than at day 0 and than in MenACWY recipients. Participants were mostly white British and included more females than males, and it was suggested by the authors that clonal diversity may have been underestimated. Because no samples from the day 14 peak response were available, repertoires could be characterized only after the peak T cell response. Reportedly, almost half of the unique spike-specific TCRs recognized epitopes lying outside the regions that are mutated in the B.1.351 and B.1.1.7 variants.

The CDR3 regions of human TCRbeta chains were analyzed by immunosequencing. Processing in the source paper ran as follows. Repertoire TCRs were matched against a reference library of SARS-CoV-2-specific TCRs generated with the MIRA antigen-specificity platform. Breadth was defined as the fraction of unique TCRs that were SARS-CoV-2-associated. Depth was defined as the fraction of total T cells that were SARS-CoV-2-associated. Using the MIRA data, every spike-specific TCR was mapped to the spike region that the TCR reacted to and assigned to either a CD4 or a CD8 class. Log10-transformed breadth and depth values were compared by one-way ANOVA with Sidak's multiple comparisons tests. TCRdb re-hosts the immuneACCESS table, in-frame sequences only. Its copies lack some clones; in the studies checked, an unresolved V gene accounts for under half of them, and the cause for the rest is not known. D and trimming come from the DNA, and the V and J calls and clone size come from that table. Present in this sample are about 140,000 clones, 90% to 95% of which were seen just once. Approximately 7% of the sample comes from the top ten.

From the germline V gene, CDR1 is KGHSH and CDR2 is LQKENI. The cysteine opens and the phenylalanine closes a CDR3 of 15 amino acids. The DNA shown is the 45-base CDR3, in frame from base 1. V and J lose 0 bases and 13 bases, and a span of 21 bases separates them. The sequence was collected from an adult who received the AZD1222 COVID-19 vaccine. The chain joins TRBV18 to TRBJ1-2; TRBD1 might be the D gene, on 5 matching bases. Source: peripheral blood, taken 28 days after the second AZD1222 dose. The nucleotides are TGTGCCAGCTCACCACCGCAGGGCCTCCCATTTCTGAGCACCTTC. It translates to CASSPPQGLPFLSTF.